The T cell receptor beta chain described here comes from a study of blood T cell repertoires in COVID-19. About the study: Some COVID-19 samples were acute and others convalescent; all came from the United States, Italy and Spain. The analysed material was cDNA or gDNA that came from T cells, B-cell-depleted T cells, or PBMCs.

In the original processing: Reference gene primers were amplified, and this amplification served to estimate nucleated cell counts. Some clones are missing from TCRdb's copy, which holds only in-frame ones; the method was immunoSEQ multiplex PCR. V, J and clone size reflect that table, while D and trimming were determined from the DNA. The sample has around 30,000 clones, approximately 90% seen once. The source is a man between 60 and 75 years old with acute or convalescent COVID-19. What was sequenced was peripheral blood.

The CDR3, as DNA: TGTGCCAGCAGCCTACAGGGGGTGGGCATGAACACTGAAGCTTTCTTT. Translated, it gives CASSLQGVGMNTEAFF. V and J are TRBV3-1 (or the pseudogene TRBV3-2) and TRBJ1-1; 8 bases are shared with TRBD1. V was pared by 4 bases and J by 0 bases, with 7 bases of the junction left unmatched. Germline V gene lookup returns CDR1 LGHDT and CDR2 YNNKEL (reference sequence). There are 16 residues in the CDR3.